The 17 T cell receptor beta chains below were found in one sample sequenced in a study of CD8+ T cells in alopecia areata. It was cDNA, reverse transcribed from extracted RNA, that served as the sequencing template. Clones were read by immunoSEQ multiplex PCR, and TCRdb kept only the in-frame ones, dropping some. Of about 120,000 clones listed, less than 80% are singletons. The source material was CD4+ T cells sorted from blood. The source is a human donor in good health.

The chain is built from TRBV5-4 and TRBJ1-2; D is unclear. V dropped 0 bases and J dropped 8 bases, with 17 bases sitting between them. CDR1 is SGHNT and CDR2 is YYREEE in the germline V gene (reference sequence). The length of the CDR3 is 15 residues. Here the CDR3 DNA reads TGTGCCAGCAGCTTGGCCGACTCCCCTTTTGGGGGCTACACCTTC. It specifies CASSLADSPFGGYTF.

Only a few counts were recorded for this clone. The V gene is TRBV11-2, the J gene TRBJ2-3; no clear D. Trimming removed 5 bases from V and 0 bases from J, with 12 bases in between. Germline values: CDR1 SGHAT, CDR2 FQNNGV. This CDR3 is built from 15 residues. The CDR3 is CASSRWATSTDTQYF. For the CDR3, the DNA is TGTGCCAGCAGCCGGTGGGCCACTAGCACAGATACGCAGTATTTT. Full variable domain (rest looked up from reference TRBV11-2 and TRBJ2-3): EAGVAQSPRYKIIEKRQSVAFWCNPISGHATLYWYQQILGQGPKLLIQFQNNGVVDDSQLPKDRFSAERLKGVDSTLKIQPAKLEDSAVYLCASSRWATSTDTQYFGPGTRLTVL.

The chain carries TRBV29-1 and TRBJ1-2, with a weak D call TRBD1 (5 bases). Trimming took 4 bases from V and 4 from J, leaving 10 bases between them. CDR1 SQVTM and CDR2 ANQGSEA come from the germline V gene. This CDR3 region has 12 residues. The CDR3 DNA sequence: TGCAGCGTTGCCAGGGAGGTCTATGGCTACACCTTC. Its translation: CSVAREVYGYTF.

This clone occurred a few times. The V gene is TRBV29-1, the J gene TRBJ2-7, with 12 bases matching TRBD1. The V gene's germline CDR1 is SQVTM and CDR2 ANQGSEA. This CDR3 region has 13 residues. J was trimmed by 6 bases and V by 6 bases; bases with no gene match: 6. CDR3 in DNA: TGCAGCGTCCAGGGACAGGGGGCCGTCGAGCAGTACTTC. Amino acid sequence: CSVQGQGAVEQYF.

V and J are TRBV5-4 and TRBJ2-7; D call uncertain. Germline loops: CDR1 SGHNT, CDR2 YYREEE (reference sequence). This CDR3 spans 12 amino acids. V was shortened by 8 bases and J by 3 bases, with 12 bases between the two germline ends. The CDR3 sequence: CAREPPHYEQYF. CDR3 bases: TGTGCCAGAGAACCGCCCCACTACGAGCAGTACTTC. The complete variable domain, with remaining parts taken from reference TRBV5-4 and TRBJ2-7, reads ETGVTQSPTHLIKTRGQQVTLRCSSQSGHNTVSWYQQALGQGPQFIFQYYREEENGRGNFPPRFSGLQFPNYSSELNVNALELDDSALYLCAREPPHYEQYFGPGTRLTVT.

The J gene is TRBJ1-5, the V gene TRBV30; possibly TRBD1 for D (6 bases). The ends were cut back, 2 bases at V and 3 bases at J, with 14 bases in the middle. The CDR3 is made up of 15 amino acids. Germline V lookup: CDR1 GTSNPN, CDR2 SVGIG (reference sequence). CDR3 amino acids: CAWSTPGQHNQPQHF. The CDR3 DNA reads as TGTGCCTGGAGTACCCCGGGACAACACAATCAGCCCCAGCATTTT.

The chain carries TRBV23-1 and TRBJ2-2; maybe TRBD2 (6 bases). TRBV23-1 is given ORF status, its function remaining uncertain. V lost 6 bases and J lost 1, with 18 bases in between. The CDR3 totals 17 residues. The CDR3: CASSRLGRGENTGELFF. The CDR3 DNA reads as TGCGCCAGCAGCCGCCTCGGGCGGGGCGAGAACACCGGGGAGCTGTTTTTT.

This clone was detected only once. CDR3 residues: CASSLEKLNTEAFF. The CDR3 bases are TGCGCCAGCAGCTTGGAGAAGTTGAACACTGAAGCTTTCTTT. The chain combines TRBV5-1 with TRBJ1-1; no clear D. The CDR3 is made up of 14 amino acids. Germline assignment: CDR1 SGHRS and CDR2 YFSETQ. The V end was cut by 0 bases, the J end by 0 bases, with 6 bases between.

This sequence joins TRBV29-1 and TRBJ2-3, with unresolved D. Trimming stripped 5 bases from V and 2 bases from J, with 14 bases between. CDR3 length equals 14 residues. Germline CDR1 SQVTM, CDR2 ANQGSEA. CDR3 DNA sequence: TGCAGCGTTAGATCCTCGTCAACCACAGATACGCAGTATTTT. Encoded protein: CSVRSSSTTDTQYF.

The chain uses TRBV11-1 and TRBJ2-7, with D perhaps TRBD1 (5 bases). The length of the CDR3 is 14 residues. V lost 0 bases to trimming and J lost 3 bases, with 9 bases between them. The germline CDR1 and CDR2 sequences are SGHAT and FQDESV (reference sequence). The CDR3 region is CASSLAAGIYEQYF. The CDR3 nucleotides are TGTGCCAGCAGCTTAGCGGCAGGGATCTACGAGCAGTACTTC.

This clone is a singleton in its sample. The chain combines TRBV9 with TRBJ1-3; 7 positions match TRBD1. This CDR3 has 15 amino acids. From germline, CDR1 is SGDLS and CDR2 YYNGEE. V shed 0 bases and J 6 bases; nucleotides not matched to a gene: 6. Written as DNA, the CDR3 is TGTGCCAGCAGCGTAGCTACAGGGGTTAAAAACACCATATATTTT. Translated, it gives CASSVATGVKNTIYF.

The chain links TRBV6-5 to TRBJ1-2; unclear D gene. V lost 10 bases, J lost 3 bases, and 9 bases lay in between. In germline, CDR1 is MNHEY, CDR2 SVGAGI. The CDR3 is 11 residues long. CDR3 bases: TGTGCCACGGACGGTTACTATGGCTACACCTTC. Amino acids: CATDGYYGYTF.

The chain joins TRBV25-1 to TRBJ2-3, with 11 bases lining up with TRBD1. The V gene end was trimmed by 8 bases and the J gene end by 4 bases; junction bases not matched to a gene: 5. The CDR3 spans 14 residues. In germline, CDR1 is MGHDK, CDR2 SYGVNS. The CDR3 DNA is TGTGCCAGCGCCGGACAGGGGGCATCAGATACGCAGTATTTT. It translates to CASAGQGASDTQYF. Variable domain in full (rest from reference TRBV25-1 and TRBJ2-3): EADIYQTPRYLVIGTGKKITLECSQTMGHDKMYWYQQDPGMELHLIHYSYGVNSTEKGDLSSESTVSRIRTEHFPLTLESARPSHTSQYLCASAGQGASDTQYFGPGTRLTVL.

DNA of the CDR3: TGTGCCAGCTCACCACTACGGGGACAAGAGACCCAGTACTTC. Its protein product is CASSPLRGQETQYF. The chain uses TRBV18 and TRBJ2-5, with a tentative D call TRBD2 (5 bases). Germline assignment: CDR1 KGHSH and CDR2 LQKENI. This CDR3 spans 14 amino acids. Trimming cost V 1 base and J 2 bases, with 8 bases left between them.

This sequence joins TRBV15 and TRBJ1-5; D remains ambiguous. Trimming removed 0 bases at V and 6 bases at J, with 12 bases between. Germline V gene lookup returns CDR1 LNHNV and CDR2 YYDKDF (reference sequence). CDR3 length: 15 residues. This CDR3 reads CATSREYSVGQPQHF. CDR3 in DNA: TGTGCCACCAGCAGAGAATACTCGGTGGGTCAGCCCCAGCATTTT.

This clone appeared a few times. This rearrangement joins TRBV9 to TRBJ1-2; weak D call: TRBD1 (6 bases). Trimming pared 2 bases from V and 3 bases from J, leaving 11 bases between. The CDR3 totals 14 residues. CDR1 and CDR2 from the germline V gene are SGDLS and YYNGEE. The CDR3 reads CASSVDRLDYGYTF. The DNA of the CDR3 is TGTGCCAGCAGCGTCGACAGGCTCGACTATGGCTACACCTTC.

This chain uses TRBV4-1 with TRBJ2-1, with 12 bases fitting TRBD1. This CDR3 comprises 14 residues. The V gene's germline CDR1 is MGHRA and CDR2 YSYEKL. The trim removed 4 bases at V and 8 bases at J, leaving 3 bases unmatched. The CDR3 spells CASSLGQGAYEQFF. The CDR3 region has the DNA TGCGCCAGCAGCCTGGGACAGGGGGCCTATGAGCAGTTCTTC.